The present T cell receptor beta chain was sequenced within a study of T-cell reconstitution after alpha-beta-depleted transplantation in children. Regarding the study as a whole: T-cell numbers and diversity one year post-transplant derived largely from freshly generated T cells. Surviving thymic progenitors and recipient T cells were the source of high TCRbeta diversity at day 60 in some patients. The study reportedly traced alpha-beta T cells about two months after transplant to several hundred expanded graft clones.

This CDR3 region has 16 residues. Germline assignment: CDR1 SGHAT and CDR2 FQNNGV. V was pared by 5 bases and J by 7 bases, with 9 bases of the junction left unmatched. A TCRbeta library incorporating unique molecular identifiers was prepared. Using its own MiXCR run on the PCR reads, TCRdb lists one record per CDR3 protein. The sample holds fewer than 1 million distinct CDR3 sequences, roughly 15% seen once. Details on this clonotype: As yet, its antigen is unknown.

This receptor was identified in a male patient younger than 18 who had a stem cell transplant for acute lymphoblastic leukemia, so the T cells may come from the graft donor. The gene calls are TRBV11-2 and TRBJ2-1; 12 bases match TRBD2. This specimen was PBMCs, mostly from graft donor cells, taken 360 days after TCRalphabeta/CD19-depleted stem cell transplant. The CDR3 DNA follows: TGTGCCAGCAGCCCGCTGACTAGCGGGAGCTTTAATGAGCAGTTCTTC. Encoded protein: CASSPLTSGSFNEQFF.